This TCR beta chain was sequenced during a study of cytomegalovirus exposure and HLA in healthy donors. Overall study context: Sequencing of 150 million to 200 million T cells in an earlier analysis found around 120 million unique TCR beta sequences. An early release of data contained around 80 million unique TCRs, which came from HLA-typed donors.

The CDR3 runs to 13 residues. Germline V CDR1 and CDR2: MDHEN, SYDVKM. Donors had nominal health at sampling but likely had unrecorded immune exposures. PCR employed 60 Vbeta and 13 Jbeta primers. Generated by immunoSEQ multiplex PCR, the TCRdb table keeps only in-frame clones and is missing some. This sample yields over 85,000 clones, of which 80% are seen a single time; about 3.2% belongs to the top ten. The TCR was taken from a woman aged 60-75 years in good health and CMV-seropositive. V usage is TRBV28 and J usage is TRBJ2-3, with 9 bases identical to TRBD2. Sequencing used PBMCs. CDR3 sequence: CAYSGSSTDTQYF. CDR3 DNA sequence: TGTGCTTATAGCGGGAGTAGCACAGATACGCAGTATTTT.